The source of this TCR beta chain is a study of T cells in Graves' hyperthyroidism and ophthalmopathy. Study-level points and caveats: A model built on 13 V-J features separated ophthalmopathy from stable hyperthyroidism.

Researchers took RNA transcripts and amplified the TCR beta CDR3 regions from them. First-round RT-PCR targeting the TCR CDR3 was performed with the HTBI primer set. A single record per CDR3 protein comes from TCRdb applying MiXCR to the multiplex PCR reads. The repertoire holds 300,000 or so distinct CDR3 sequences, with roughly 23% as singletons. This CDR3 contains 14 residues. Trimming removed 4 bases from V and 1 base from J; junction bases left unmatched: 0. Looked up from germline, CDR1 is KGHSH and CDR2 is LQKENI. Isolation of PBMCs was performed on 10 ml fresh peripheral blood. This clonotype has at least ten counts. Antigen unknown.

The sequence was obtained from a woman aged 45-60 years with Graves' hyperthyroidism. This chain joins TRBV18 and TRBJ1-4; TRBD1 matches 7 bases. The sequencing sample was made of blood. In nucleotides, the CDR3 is TGTGCCAGCTCACGGGACAGAACTAATGAAAAACTGTTTTTT. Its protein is CASSRDRTNEKLFF.